The present TCR beta chain was sequenced within a study of blood T cell repertoires in COVID-19. V was clipped by 2 bases and J by 3 bases, with 17 bases between them. This CDR3 contains 18 residues. CDR1 and CDR2 (germline): MDHEN, SYDVKM. TCRdb keeps only in-frame clones here, not all; method: immunoSEQ multiplex PCR. The data show roughly 280,000 clones, with approximately 86% seen just once and about 8.8% held by the top ten. This clonotype was sampled from a man aged 40-49 years with active or convalescent COVID-19. Sequencing used peripheral blood. This sequence joins TRBV28 and TRBJ1-6, with D possibly matching TRBD1 (6 bases). CDR3 region: CASSLPAQGGDYNSPLHF. The CDR3, as DNA: TGTGCCAGCAGTTTACCCGCACAGGGAGGGGACTATAATTCACCCCTCCACTTT.